The present TCR beta chain was sequenced within a study of vaccination and CD4 T cells after COVID-19. Study-wide background: Overlapping SARS-CoV-2, HCoV-NL63, HCoV-OC43 and HCoV-229E spike peptides stimulated the cells. Study observations and caveats: Researchers report that 304 of 307 vaccine-specific clones in convalescent patients proved spike mono-reactive. Among reactive clones from convalescent patients, a median 86.3% appeared only post-vaccination.

At the Johns Hopkins FTIC core, DNA taken from cultured CD4+ T cells was sequenced by way of the Oncomine TCR Beta short-read assay. TCRdb used MiXCR to reprocess the PCR reads, holding one entry per CDR3 protein. The data hold approximately 11,000 distinct CDR3 sequences, with 65% observed a single time. Trimming removed 3 bases from V and 6 bases from J, with 10 bases in between. This CDR3 spans 13 amino acids. Germline V lookup: CDR1 SGHTA, CDR2 FQGNSA. About this clonotype: What it binds is not known.

Treatment of the sample: approximately 9-day PBMC culture with coronavirus spike peptide pools or control peptides (ViraFEST assay). ViraFEST grew antigen-specific T cells using peptide pools, then sequenced TCRs. The origin of this receptor is a human donor who had recovered from COVID-19. The material sequenced was CD4+ T cells from blood, cultured in vitro, taken before SARS-CoV-2 vaccination. The chain has TRBV7-2 and TRBJ2-3, with D possibly being TRBD1 or TRBD2 (5 bases each). CDR3 loop: CASSLGPGDTQYF. Here the CDR3 DNA reads TGTGCCAGCAGCTTGGGACCCGGGGATACGCAGTATTTT.